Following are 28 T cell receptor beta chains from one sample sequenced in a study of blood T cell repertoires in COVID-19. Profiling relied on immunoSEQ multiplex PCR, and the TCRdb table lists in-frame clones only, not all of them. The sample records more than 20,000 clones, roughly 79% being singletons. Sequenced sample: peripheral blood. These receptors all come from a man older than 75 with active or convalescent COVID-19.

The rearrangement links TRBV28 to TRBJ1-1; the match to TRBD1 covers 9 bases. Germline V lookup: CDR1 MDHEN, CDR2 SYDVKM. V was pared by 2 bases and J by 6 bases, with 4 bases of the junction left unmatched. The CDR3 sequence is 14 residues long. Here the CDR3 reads CASSLVQGAPEAFF. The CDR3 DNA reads TGTGCCAGCAGTTTAGTACAGGGGGCGCCTGAAGCTTTCTTT.

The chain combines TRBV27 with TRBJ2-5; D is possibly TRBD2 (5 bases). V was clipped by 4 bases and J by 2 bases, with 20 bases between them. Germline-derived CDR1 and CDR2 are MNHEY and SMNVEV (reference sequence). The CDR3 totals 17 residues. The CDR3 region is CASSSLPRERRQETQYF. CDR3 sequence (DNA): TGTGCCAGCAGTTCCCTACCAAGGGAGAGGAGGCAAGAGACCCAGTACTTC.

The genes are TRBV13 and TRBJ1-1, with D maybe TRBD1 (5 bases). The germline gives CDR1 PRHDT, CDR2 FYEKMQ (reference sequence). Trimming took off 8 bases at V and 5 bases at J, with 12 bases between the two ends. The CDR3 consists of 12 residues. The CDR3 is CASGKEGTEAFF. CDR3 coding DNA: TGTGCCAGCGGAAAGGAGGGGACTGAAGCTTTCTTT. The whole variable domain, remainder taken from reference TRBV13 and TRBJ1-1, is AAGVIQSPRHLIKEKRETATLKCYPIPRHDTVYWYQQGPGQDPQFLISFYEKMQSDKGSIPDRFSAQQFSDYHSELNMSSLELGDSALYFCASGKEGTEAFFGQGTRLTVV.

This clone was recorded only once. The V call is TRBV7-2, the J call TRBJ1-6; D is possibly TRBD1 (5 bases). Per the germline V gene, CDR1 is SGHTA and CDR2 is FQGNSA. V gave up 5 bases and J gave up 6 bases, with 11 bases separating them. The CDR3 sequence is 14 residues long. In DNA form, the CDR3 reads TGTGCCAGCAGCAGACAGAAGTTTAATTCACCCCTCCACTTT. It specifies CASSRQKFNSPLHF.

CDR3 sequence: CASSQTEFSEAFF. CDR3 coding DNA: TGTGCCAGCAGTCAGACAGAGTTCTCTGAAGCTTTCTTT. This chain uses TRBV6-6 with TRBJ1-1; D is perhaps TRBD1 (5 bases). The CDR3 spans 13 residues. Germline CDR1 is MNHNY and CDR2 is SVGAGI (reference sequence). Deletions cut 5 bases from V and 6 bases from J, with 13 bases between.

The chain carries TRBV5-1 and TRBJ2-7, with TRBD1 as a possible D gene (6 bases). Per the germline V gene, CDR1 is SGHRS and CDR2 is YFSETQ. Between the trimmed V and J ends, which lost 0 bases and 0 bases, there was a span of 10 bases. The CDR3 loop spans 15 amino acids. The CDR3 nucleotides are TGCGCCAGCAGCTTGGGACAGGTCAGCTCCTACGAGCAGTACTTC. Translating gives CASSLGQVSSYEQYF.

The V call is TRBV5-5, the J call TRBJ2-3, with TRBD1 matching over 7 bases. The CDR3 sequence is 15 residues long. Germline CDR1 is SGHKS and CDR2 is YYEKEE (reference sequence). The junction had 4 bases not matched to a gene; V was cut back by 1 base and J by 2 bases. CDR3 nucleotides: TGTGCCAGCAGCTTGTACAGGGGAGACACAGATACGCAGTATTTT. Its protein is CASSLYRGDTDTQYF. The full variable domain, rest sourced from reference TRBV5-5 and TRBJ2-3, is DAGVTQSPTHLIKTRGQQVTLRCSPISGHKSVSWYQQVLGQGPQFIFQYYEKEERGRGNFPDRFSARQFPNYSSELNVNALLLGDSALYLCASSLYRGDTDTQYFGPGTRLTVL.

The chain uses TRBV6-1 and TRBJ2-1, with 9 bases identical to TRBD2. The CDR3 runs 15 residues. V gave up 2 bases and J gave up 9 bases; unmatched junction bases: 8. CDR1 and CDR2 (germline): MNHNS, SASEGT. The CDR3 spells CASSESAGGKSEQFF. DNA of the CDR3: TGTGCCAGCAGTGAATCGGCGGGGGGGAAAAGTGAGCAGTTCTTC.

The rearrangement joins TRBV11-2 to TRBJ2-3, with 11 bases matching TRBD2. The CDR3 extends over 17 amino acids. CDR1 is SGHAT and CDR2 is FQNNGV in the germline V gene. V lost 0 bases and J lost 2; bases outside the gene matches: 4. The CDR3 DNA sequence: TGTGCCAGCAGCTTAGAGCCTAGCGGGGGGTACACAGATACGCAGTATTTT. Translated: CASSLEPSGGYTDTQYF.

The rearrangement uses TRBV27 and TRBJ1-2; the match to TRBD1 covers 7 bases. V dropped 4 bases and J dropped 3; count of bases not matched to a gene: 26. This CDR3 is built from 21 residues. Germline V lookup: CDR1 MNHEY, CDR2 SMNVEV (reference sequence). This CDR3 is CASSCGRVWAPPRDRYYGYTF. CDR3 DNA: TGTGCCAGCAGTTGCGGCCGTGTGTGGGCCCCCCCCCGGGACAGATACTATGGCTACACCTTC.

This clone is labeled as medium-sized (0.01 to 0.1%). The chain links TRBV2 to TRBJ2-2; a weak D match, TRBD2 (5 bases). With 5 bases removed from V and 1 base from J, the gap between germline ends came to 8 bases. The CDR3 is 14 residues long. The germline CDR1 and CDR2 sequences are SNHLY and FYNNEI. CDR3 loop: CASSRGGNTGELFF. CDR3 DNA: TGTGCCAGCAGTCGTGGAGGGAACACCGGGGAGCTGTTTTTT.

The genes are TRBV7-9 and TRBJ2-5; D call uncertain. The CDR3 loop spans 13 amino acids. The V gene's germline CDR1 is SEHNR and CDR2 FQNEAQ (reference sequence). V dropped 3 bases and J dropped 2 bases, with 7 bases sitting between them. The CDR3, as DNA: TGTGCCAGCAGCTTGTCAGGACAAGAGACCCAGTACTTC. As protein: CASSLSGQETQYF.

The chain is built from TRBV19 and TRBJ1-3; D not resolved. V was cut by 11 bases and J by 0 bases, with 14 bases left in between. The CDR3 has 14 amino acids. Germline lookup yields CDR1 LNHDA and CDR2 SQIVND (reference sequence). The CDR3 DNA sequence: TGTGCCTGTAACGGTTGGAGCTCTGGAAACACCATATATTTT. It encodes CACNGWSSGNTIYF.

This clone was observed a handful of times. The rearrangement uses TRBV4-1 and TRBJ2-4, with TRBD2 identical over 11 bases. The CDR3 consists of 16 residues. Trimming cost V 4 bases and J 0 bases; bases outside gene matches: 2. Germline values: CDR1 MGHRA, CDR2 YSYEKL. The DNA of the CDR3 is TGCGCCAGCAGCCCTAGCGGGGGGCTAGCCAAAAACATTCAGTACTTC. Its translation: CASSPSGGLAKNIQYF.

The CDR3 is CASSSNSYGYTF. In DNA form, the CDR3 reads TGTGCCAGCAGCTCAAACAGCTATGGCTACACCTTC. V is TRBV13 and J is TRBJ1-2; D unclear. V lost 4 bases to trimming and J lost 4 bases, with 7 bases between them. The CDR3 contains 12 residues. In germline, CDR1 is PRHDT, CDR2 FYEKMQ (reference sequence).

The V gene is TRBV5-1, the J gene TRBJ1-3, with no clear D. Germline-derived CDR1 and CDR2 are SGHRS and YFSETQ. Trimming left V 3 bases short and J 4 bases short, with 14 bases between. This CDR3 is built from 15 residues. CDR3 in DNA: TGCGCCAGCAGCTCCCGGGGATTGGACGGAAACACCATATATTTT. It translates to CASSSRGLDGNTIYF.

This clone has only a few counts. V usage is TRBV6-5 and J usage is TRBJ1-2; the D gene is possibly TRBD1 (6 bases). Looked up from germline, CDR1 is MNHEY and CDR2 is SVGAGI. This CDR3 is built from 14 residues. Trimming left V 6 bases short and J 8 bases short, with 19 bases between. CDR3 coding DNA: TGTGCCAGCAGGATTTCCAGGGGATCGGGAGGCTACACCTTC. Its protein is CASRISRGSGGYTF.

DNA for the CDR3: TGTGCCAGCAGCTTAAACCCCGGGGGTGGCACAGATACGCAGTATTTT. It translates to CASSLNPGGGTDTQYF. The chain recombines TRBV5-4 with TRBJ2-3; perhaps TRBD2 as D (6 bases). V lost 2 bases and J lost 1, with 14 bases in between. The length of the CDR3 is 16 residues. Germline V gives CDR1 SGHNT, CDR2 YYREEE (reference sequence).

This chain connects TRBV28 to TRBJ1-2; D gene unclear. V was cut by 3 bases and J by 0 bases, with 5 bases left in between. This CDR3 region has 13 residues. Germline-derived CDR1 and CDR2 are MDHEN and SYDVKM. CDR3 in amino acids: CASSFGTNYGYTF. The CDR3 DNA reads TGTGCCAGCAGTTTTGGCACTAACTATGGCTACACCTTC.

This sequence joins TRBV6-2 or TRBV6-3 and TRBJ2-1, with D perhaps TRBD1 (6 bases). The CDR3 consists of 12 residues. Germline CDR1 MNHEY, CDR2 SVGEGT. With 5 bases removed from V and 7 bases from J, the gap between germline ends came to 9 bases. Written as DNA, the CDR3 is TGTGCCAGCAGTCAACAGGGAAATGAGCAGTTCTTC. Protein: CASSQQGNEQFF.

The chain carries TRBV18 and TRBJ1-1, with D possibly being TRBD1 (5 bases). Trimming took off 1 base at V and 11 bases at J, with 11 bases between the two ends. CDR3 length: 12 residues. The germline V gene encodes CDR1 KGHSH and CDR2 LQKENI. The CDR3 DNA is TGTGCCAGCTCACCACTGGACGGGGGGGCTTTCTTT. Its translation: CASSPLDGGAFF.

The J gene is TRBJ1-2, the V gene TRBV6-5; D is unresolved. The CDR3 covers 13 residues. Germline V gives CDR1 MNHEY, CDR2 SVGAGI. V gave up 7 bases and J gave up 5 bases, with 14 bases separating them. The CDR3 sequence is CASTPRGYYGYTF. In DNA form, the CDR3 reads TGTGCCAGCACCCCCAGAGGTTATTATGGCTACACCTTC.

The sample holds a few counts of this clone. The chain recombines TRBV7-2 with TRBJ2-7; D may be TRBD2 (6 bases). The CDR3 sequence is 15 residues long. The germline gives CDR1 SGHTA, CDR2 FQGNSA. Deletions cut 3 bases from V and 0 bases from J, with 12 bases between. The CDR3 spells CASSLGTEGSYEQYF. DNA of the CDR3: TGTGCCAGCAGCTTGGGCACGGAGGGCTCCTACGAGCAGTACTTC.

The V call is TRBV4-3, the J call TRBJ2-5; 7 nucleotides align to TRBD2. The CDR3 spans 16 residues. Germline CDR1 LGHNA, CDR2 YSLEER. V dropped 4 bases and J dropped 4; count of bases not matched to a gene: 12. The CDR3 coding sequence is TGCGCCAGCAGCCTTGGGAGGGGCGTAATGGGAGAGACCCAGTACTTC. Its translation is CASSLGRGVMGETQYF.

The CDR3 sequence is CASSNGYEQYF. The CDR3 DNA follows: TGTGCCAGCAGTAACGGCTACGAGCAGTACTTC. The chain carries TRBV6-2 or TRBV6-3 and TRBJ2-7, with unresolved D. V dropped 5 bases and J dropped 3 bases, with 5 bases sitting between them. Germline V gives CDR1 MNHEY, CDR2 SVGEGT. The CDR3 is 11 residues long.

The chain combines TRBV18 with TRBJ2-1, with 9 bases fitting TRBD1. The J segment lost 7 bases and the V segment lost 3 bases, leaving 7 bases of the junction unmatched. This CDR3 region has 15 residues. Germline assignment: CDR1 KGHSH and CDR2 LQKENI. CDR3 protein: CASSPIGQGWNEQFF. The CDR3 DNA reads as TGTGCCAGCTCACCCATTGGACAGGGGTGGAATGAGCAGTTCTTC.

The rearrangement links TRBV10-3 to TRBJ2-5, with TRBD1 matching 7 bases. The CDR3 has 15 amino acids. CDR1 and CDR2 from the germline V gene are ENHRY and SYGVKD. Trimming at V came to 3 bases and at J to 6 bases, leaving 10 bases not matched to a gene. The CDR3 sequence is CAISEEDRVGKTQYF. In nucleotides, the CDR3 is TGTGCCATCAGTGAAGAAGACAGGGTCGGGAAGACCCAGTACTTC.

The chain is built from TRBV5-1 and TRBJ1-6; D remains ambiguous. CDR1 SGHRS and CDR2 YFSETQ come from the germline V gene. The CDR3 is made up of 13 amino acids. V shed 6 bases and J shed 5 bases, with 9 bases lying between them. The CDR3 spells CASMSSDNSPLHF. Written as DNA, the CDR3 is TGCGCCAGCATGTCGAGTGATAATTCACCCCTCCACTTT.